These T cell receptor beta chains were read from a single sample in a study of post-analysis software for immune sequencing data. TCRdb recomputed calls from the PCR reads with MiXCR, one row per CDR3 protein. The data show about 800,000 distinct CDR3 sequences, with approximately 30% seen just once and roughly 0.53% held by the top ten. The sequenced sample was blood. These receptor sequences come from a girl aged 5-17 years with multiple sclerosis. CDR3s include the opening cysteine and the closing phenylalanine or tryptophan. D genes are given only for firm matches. Some rows mark clone size as missing; the rest say once, few, many or name a class of expanded clone.

14	TRBV14	TRBD1	TRBJ2-7	NA	CASSRTGVTYEQYF	TGTGCCAGCAGCCGGACAGGGGTAACCTACGAGCAGTACTTC
15	TRBV20-1	NA	TRBJ2-5	NA	CSTRGLGTPQETQYF	TGCAGTACTAGAGGCCTCGGCACGCCCCAAGAGACCCAGTACTTC
15	TRBV29-1	NA	TRBJ2-3	NA	CSVVSREGGLDTQYF	TGCAGCGTGGTATCCCGGGAAGGGGGACTAGATACGCAGTATTTT
15	TRBV5-1	NA	TRBJ2-5	few	CASSLGPTGRETQYF	TGCGCCAGCAGCTTGGGACCCACCGGCCGGGAGACCCAGTACTTC
10	TRBV20-1	NA	TRBJ2-7	NA	CRVQRNEQYF	TGCAGGGTACAGCGAAATGAGCAGTACTTC
15	TRBV7-9	TRBD1	TRBJ2-3	few	CASSPGQGAQDTQYF	TGTGCCAGCAGCCCAGGACAGGGGGCCCAAGATACGCAGTATTTT
15	TRBV28	TRBD1	TRBJ1-5	NA	CASSLGGTGDQPQHF	TGTGCCAGCAGTTTAGGAGGGACAGGGGATCAGCCCCAGCATTTT
13	TRBV29-1	TRBD1	TRBJ2-3	NA	CSVRQGLTDTQYF	TGCAGCGTCCGACAGGGGCTCACAGATACGCAGTATTTT
16	TRBV5-1	NA	TRBJ2-1	few	CASSPSVSGYFNEQFF	TGCGCCAGCAGCCCCTCTGTGAGCGGGTACTTCAATGAGCAGTTCTTC
16	TRBV5-4	TRBD2	TRBJ2-5	NA	CASSLGPAGAQETQYF	TGTGCCAGCAGCCTAGGACCAGCGGGGGCCCAAGAGACCCAGTACTTC
14	TRBV20-1	TRBD1	TRBJ2-1	few	CSARRDSSYNEQFF	TGCAGTGCTAGACGGGACAGCTCCTACAATGAGCAGTTCTTC
15	TRBV5-1	NA	TRBJ2-5	NA	CASSSPLGEQETQYF	TGCGCCAGCAGCTCCCCCCTAGGGGAACAAGAGACCCAGTACTTC
13	TRBV7-7	NA	TRBJ2-1	NA	CASSPWGFGEQFF	TGTGCCAGCAGCCCCTGGGGATTCGGTGAGCAGTTCTTC
13	TRBV29-1	NA	TRBJ2-7	many	CSVETGLTYEQYF	TGCAGCGTCGAGACGGGTTTGACCTACGAGCAGTACTTC
17	TRBV28	NA	TRBJ2-1	NA	CASSSAPGSLTNNEQFF	TGTGCCAGCAGTTCAGCTCCCGGGTCCCTTACCAACAATGAGCAGTTCTTC
13	TRBV9	NA	TRBJ2-3	few	CASSGTWGDTQYF	TGTGCCAGCAGCGGAACGTGGGGAGATACGCAGTATTTT
15	TRBV7-2	NA	TRBJ2-3	NA	CASSLGAGKTDTQYF	TGTGCTAGCAGCCTGGGGGCAGGGAAGACAGATACGCAGTATTTT
14	TRBV29-1	NA	TRBJ1-2	NA	CSVAGASASYGYTF	TGCAGCGTTGCAGGCGCCTCAGCCAGCTATGGCTACACCTTC
15	TRBV2	NA	TRBJ1-1	once	CASSEALPGRSETFF	TGTGCCAGCAGTGAAGCGCTTCCGGGACGGAGCGAAACTTTCTTT
16	TRBV28	TRBD1	TRBJ2-1	few	CASIHIPGQGTNEQFF	TGTGCCAGCATTCACATCCCGGGACAGGGAACGAATGAGCAGTTCTTC
15	TRBV20-1	NA	TRBJ1-5	NA	CSAREDWLLNQPQHF	TGCAGTGCTAGAGAGGATTGGCTCCTAAATCAGCCCCAGCATTTT
18	TRBV2	TRBD2	TRBJ2-6	NA	CASKVRGSSHSGANVLTF	TGTGCCAGCAAGGTCCGCGGGAGCTCCCACTCTGGGGCCAACGTCCTGACTTTC
15	TRBV9	TRBD2	TRBJ2-1	NA	CASSVEVAGVNEQFF	TGTGCCAGCAGCGTAGAAGTAGCGGGAGTGAATGAGCAGTTCTTC
18	TRBV4-3	NA	TRBJ1-5	few	CASSQDSVTEGSNQPQHF	TGCGCCAGCAGCCAAGATTCTGTGACAGAGGGCAGCAATCAGCCCCAGCATTTT
15	TRBV7-9	TRBD2	TRBJ2-1	NA	CASSLAGRAHNEQFF	TGTGCCAGCAGCTTAGCGGGGAGGGCCCACAATGAGCAGTTCTTC
17	TRBV7-2	TRBD2	TRBJ2-1	many	CASSPTRLSGRTNEQFF	TGTGCCAGCAGCCCCACGCGTTTAAGCGGGAGAACCAATGAGCAGTTCTTC
15	TRBV7-2	TRBD1	TRBJ1-6	NA	CASSSPGQSNSPLHF	TGTGCCAGCAGTTCACCGGGACAGAGTAATTCACCCCTCCACTTT
15	TRBV27	NA	TRBJ1-5	NA	CASSLFVGENQPQHF	TGTGCCAGCAGTTTATTCGTGGGGGAGAATCAGCCCCAGCATTTT
13	TRBV20-1	NA	TRBJ2-1	many	CSASQQGGNEQFF	TGCAGTGCTAGTCAACAGGGCGGAAATGAGCAGTTCTTC
17	TRBV12-3/TRBV12-4	NA	TRBJ2-5	NA	CASSLYPVRGRGETQYF	TGTGCCAGCAGCCTCTATCCCGTGAGAGGGAGAGGAGAGACCCAGTACTTC
15	TRBV12-3/TRBV12-4	TRBD2	TRBJ2-7	NA	CASRRTSGSLSEQYF	TGTGCCAGCAGACGAACTAGCGGGAGCTTAAGCGAGCAGTACTTC
16	TRBV20-1	TRBD2	TRBJ2-1	NA	CSATTRLAGTYNEQFF	TGCAGTGCTACCACCCGACTAGCGGGAACCTACAATGAGCAGTTCTTC
14	TRBV5-1	NA	TRBJ1-1	NA	CASSTGRAGTEAFF	TGCGCCAGCTCAACTGGGAGGGCTGGGACTGAAGCTTTCTTT
15	TRBV6-5	TRBD2	TRBJ2-1	few	CASSYSFGGEGEQFF	TGTGCCAGCAGTTACTCGTTTGGAGGGGAGGGTGAGCAGTTCTTC
16	TRBV5-1	NA	TRBJ2-1	NA	CASSGTGLGTYNEQFF	TGCGCCAGCAGCGGGACCGGACTGGGAACCTACAATGAGCAGTTCTTC
12	TRBV2	NA	TRBJ1-2	NA	CASSVRGDGYTF	TGTGCCAGCAGTGTCCGGGGAGATGGCTACACCTTC
14	TRBV20-1	NA	TRBJ2-7	NA	CSARNSALSYEQYF	TGCAGTGCTAGGAACTCGGCACTTTCCTACGAGCAGTACTTC
12	TRBV5-1	NA	TRBJ2-3	few	CASKDSPDTQYF	TGCGCCAGCAAGGACAGCCCAGATACGCAGTATTTT
15	TRBV7-2	TRBD1	TRBJ2-7	NA	CASSRLLDRAHEQYF	TGTGCCAGCAGCCGCCTCCTCGACAGGGCCCACGAGCAGTACTTC
12	TRBV5-1	NA	TRBJ2-5	NA	CTTSTSGETQYF	TGCACCACTTCGACTAGTGGGGAGACCCAGTACTTC
13	TRBV15	NA	TRBJ1-6	NA	CATQSGANSPLHF	TGTGCCACTCAGTCAGGGGCCAATTCACCCCTCCACTTT
16	TRBV24-1	TRBD1	TRBJ2-3	NA	CATSEWTGSGLDTQYF	TGTGCCACCAGTGAGTGGACAGGGAGTGGGTTAGATACGCAGTATTTT
14	TRBV27	NA	TRBJ2-7	NA	CASSYGSGANEQYF	TGTGCCAGCAGTTATGGTTCAGGGGCGAATGAGCAGTACTTC
17	TRBV20-1	NA	TRBJ2-7	NA	CSARGEEGTAQTYEQYF	TGCAGTGCTAGGGGCGAGGAAGGGACGGCGCAAACCTACGAGCAGTACTTC
16	TRBV4-3	TRBD2	TRBJ2-7	few	CASSQDPLAANYEQYF	TGCGCCAGCAGCCAAGACCCCCTAGCGGCCAATTACGAGCAGTACTTC
14	TRBV3-1	TRBD1	TRBJ2-7	NA	CASSQDRDRGEQYF	TGTGCCAGCAGCCAAGATCGGGACAGGGGCGAGCAGTACTTC
15	TRBV27	TRBD2	TRBJ2-3	NA	CACSWLAGSTDTQYF	TGTGCCTGCAGTTGGCTAGCGGGTAGCACAGATACGCAGTATTTT